This passage covers 9 T cell receptor beta chains from one sample sequenced in a study of blood T cell repertoires in COVID-19. Some clones are missing from TCRdb's copy, which holds only in-frame ones; the method was immunoSEQ multiplex PCR. There are 80,000 to 95,000 clones in the sample; 91% occur only once, and about 1.7% lies in the top ten. Sequencing input: peripheral blood. Source of these receptors: a human donor with active COVID-19. The donor label of this sample is uncertain.

This sequence joins TRBV15 and TRBJ1-4, with a possible D match to TRBD1 (6 bases). Germline CDR1 and CDR2: LNHNV and YYDKDF (reference sequence). CDR3 length: 13 amino acids. Trimming removed 1 base at V and 8 bases at J, with 8 bases between. Here the CDR3 DNA reads TGTGCCACCAGCAGAGGTGGACAGGAAAAACTGTTTTTT. Translated, it gives CATSRGGQEKLFF.

The chain uses TRBV28 and TRBJ1-1, with D maybe TRBD1 (5 bases). The germline V gene encodes CDR1 MDHEN and CDR2 SYDVKM. Trimming cost V 5 bases and J 4 bases, with 17 bases left between them. The CDR3 length is 15 residues. In DNA, the CDR3 is TGTGCCAGCAGTCCTCACGTCCGGGGGATCACTGAAGCTTTCTTT. It translates to CASSPHVRGITEAFF.

The gene calls are TRBV10-3 and TRBJ1-2; no clear D gene. This CDR3 is built from 15 residues. Trimming pared 0 bases from V and 5 bases from J, leaving 13 bases between. Germline CDR1 is ENHRY and CDR2 is SYGVKD. The DNA for the CDR3 is TGTGCCATCAGTGAGTCGCTGGGAGGGTTGTATGGCTACACCTTC. Protein: CAISESLGGLYGYTF.

The chain employs TRBV7-8 and TRBJ2-1; no definite D call. The CDR3 is 11 amino acids. V was clipped by 7 bases and J by 5 bases, with 6 bases between them. The germline V gene has CDR1 SGHVS and CDR2 FQNEAQ. In nucleotides, the CDR3 is TGTGCCAGCACTCTTGACAATGAGCAGTTCTTC. This gives the protein CASTLDNEQFF.

The V call is TRBV19, the J call TRBJ1-2; D uncertain. V gave up 2 bases and J gave up 8 bases, with 12 bases separating them. Germline-derived CDR1 and CDR2 are LNHDA and SQIVND (reference sequence). The CDR3 covers 13 residues. For the CDR3, the DNA is TGTGCCAGTAGTATATCGGCCGGGAACGGCTACACCTTC. Encoded protein: CASSISAGNGYTF.

CDR3 protein: CASSQDLGGARGFMNTEAFF. The CDR3 DNA reads as TGTGCCAGCAGCCAAGATCTGGGGGGGGCTAGAGGATTCATGAACACTGAAGCTTTCTTT. The chain links TRBV3-1 (or the pseudogene TRBV3-2) to TRBJ1-1; weak D call: TRBD1 (6 bases). Trimming took off 0 bases at V and 0 bases at J, with 23 bases between the two ends. Germline V CDR1 and CDR2: LGHDT, YNNKEL (reference sequence). The CDR3 is 20 amino acids.

The rearrangement links TRBV9 to TRBJ2-2, with D possibly TRBD2 on 5 matching bases. From germline, CDR1 is SGDLS and CDR2 YYNGEE. This CDR3 region has 13 residues. Trimming shortened V by 4 bases and J by 6 bases, and 10 bases separated the two germline ends. CDR3 protein: CASSRLAPGELFF. The DNA for the CDR3 is TGTGCCAGCAGCCGCCTAGCCCCCGGGGAGCTGTTTTTT.

The rearrangement uses TRBV12-3 or TRBV12-4 and TRBJ2-7; D unresolved. This CDR3 comprises 11 residues. V was shortened by 5 bases and J by 4 bases, with 6 bases between the two germline ends. CDR3 nucleotides: TGTGCCAGCAGTCCCAAATACGAGCAGTACTTC. Protein sequence: CASSPKYEQYF.

The rearrangement uses TRBV5-1 and TRBJ2-6; 8 nucleotides align to TRBD2. Germline V lookup: CDR1 SGHRS, CDR2 YFSETQ. This CDR3 has 14 residues. The ends lost 7 bases at V and 0 bases at J; junction bases unmatched: 0. CDR3 residues: CASREGSGANVLTF. The DNA for the CDR3 is TGCGCCAGCCGGGAGGGCTCTGGGGCCAACGTCCTGACTTTC.